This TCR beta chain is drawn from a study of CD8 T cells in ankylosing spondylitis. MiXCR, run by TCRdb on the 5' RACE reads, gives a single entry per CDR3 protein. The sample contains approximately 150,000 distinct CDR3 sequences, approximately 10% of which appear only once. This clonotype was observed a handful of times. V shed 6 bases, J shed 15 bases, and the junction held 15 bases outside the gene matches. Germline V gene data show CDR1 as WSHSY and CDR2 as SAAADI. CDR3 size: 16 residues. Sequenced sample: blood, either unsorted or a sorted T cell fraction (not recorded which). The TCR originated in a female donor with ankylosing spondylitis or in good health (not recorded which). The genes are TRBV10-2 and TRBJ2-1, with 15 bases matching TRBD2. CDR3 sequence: CASRDPGLAGGPALFF. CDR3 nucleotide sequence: TGCGCCAGCAGGGACCCCGGACTAGCGGGGGGGCCCGCCTTGTTCTTC.